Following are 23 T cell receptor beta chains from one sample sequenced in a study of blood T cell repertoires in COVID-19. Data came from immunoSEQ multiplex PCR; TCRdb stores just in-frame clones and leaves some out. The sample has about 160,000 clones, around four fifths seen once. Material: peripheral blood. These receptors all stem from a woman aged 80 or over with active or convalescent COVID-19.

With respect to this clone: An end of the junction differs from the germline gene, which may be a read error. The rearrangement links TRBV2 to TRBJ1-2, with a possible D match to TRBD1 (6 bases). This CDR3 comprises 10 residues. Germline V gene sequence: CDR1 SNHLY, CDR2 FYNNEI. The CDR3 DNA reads TGTGCCAGCAGTGAGACAGGCCTACAATTC. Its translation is CASSETGLQF.

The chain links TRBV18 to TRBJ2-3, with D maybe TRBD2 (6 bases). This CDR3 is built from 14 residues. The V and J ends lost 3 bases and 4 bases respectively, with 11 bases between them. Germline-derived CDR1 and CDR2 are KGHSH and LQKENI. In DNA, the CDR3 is TGTGCCAGCTCACCCCGGCTAGCGCCAGATACGCAGTATTTT. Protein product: CASSPRLAPDTQYF.

As DNA, the CDR3 is TGTGCCAGCAGTGATTGGGACAGAGATAATTCACCCCTCCACTTT. This gives the protein CASSDWDRDNSPLHF. The chain couples TRBV2 to TRBJ1-6, with 7 bases aligning to TRBD1. The V gene's germline CDR1 is SNHLY and CDR2 FYNNEI. The CDR3 extends over 15 amino acids. J was trimmed by 5 bases and V by 3 bases; bases with no gene match: 4.

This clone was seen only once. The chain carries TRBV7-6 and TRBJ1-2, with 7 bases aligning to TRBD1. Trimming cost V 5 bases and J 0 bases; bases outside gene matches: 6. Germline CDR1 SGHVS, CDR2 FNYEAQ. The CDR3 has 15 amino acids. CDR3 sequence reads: CASSNRDSPNYGYTF. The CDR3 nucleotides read TGTGCCAGCAGCAACCGGGACAGCCCTAACTATGGCTACACCTTC. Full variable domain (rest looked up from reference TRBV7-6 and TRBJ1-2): GAGVSQSPRYKVTKRGQDVALRCDPISGHVSLYWYRQALGQGPEFLTYFNYEAQQDKSGLPNDRFSAERPEGSISTLTIQRTEQRDSAMYRCASSNRDSPNYGYTFGSGTRLTVV.

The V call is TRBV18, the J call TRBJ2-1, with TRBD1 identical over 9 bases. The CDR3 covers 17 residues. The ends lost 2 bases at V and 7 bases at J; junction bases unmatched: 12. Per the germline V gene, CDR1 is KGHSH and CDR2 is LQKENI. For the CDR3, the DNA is TGTGCCAGCTCACCAAGGGCGGGGACAGGGTGGAGTAATGAGCAGTTCTTC. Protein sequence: CASSPRAGTGWSNEQFF.

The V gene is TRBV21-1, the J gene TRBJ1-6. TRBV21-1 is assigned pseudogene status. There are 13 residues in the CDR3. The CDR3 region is CADGRGLNSPLHF. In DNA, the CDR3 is TGTGCCGATGGTAGGGGACTCAATTCACCCCTCCACTTT.

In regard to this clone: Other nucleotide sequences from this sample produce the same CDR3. CDR3 residues: CASSLARGNTEAFF. CDR3 bases: TGTGCCAGCAGCCTGGCAAGGGGAAACACTGAAGCTTTCTTT. The gene calls are TRBV7-9 and TRBJ1-1; D possibly corresponds to TRBD1 (5 bases). The germline V gene encodes CDR1 SEHNR and CDR2 FQNEAQ (reference sequence). V was pared by 5 bases and J by 2 bases, with 12 bases between. CDR3 length: 14 amino acids. Looking up the rest from reference TRBV7-9 and TRBJ1-1 gives the full variable domain: DTGVSQNPRHKITKRGQNVTFRCDPISEHNRLYWYRQTLGQGPEFLTYFQNEAQLEKSRLLSDRFSAERPKGSFSTLEIQRTEQGDSAMYLCASSLARGNTEAFFGQGTRLTVV.

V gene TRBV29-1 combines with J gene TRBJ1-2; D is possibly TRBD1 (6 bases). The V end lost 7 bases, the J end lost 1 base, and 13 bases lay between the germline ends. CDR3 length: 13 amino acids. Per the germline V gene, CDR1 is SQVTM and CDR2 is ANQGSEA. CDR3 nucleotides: TGCAGCGCGGACAGCCGAGTTAACTATGGCTACACCTTC. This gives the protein CSADSRVNYGYTF. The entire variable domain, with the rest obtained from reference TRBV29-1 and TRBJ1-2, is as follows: SAVISQKPSRDICQRGTSLTIQCQVDSQVTMMFWYRQQPGQSLTLIATANQGSEATYESGFVIDKFPISRPNLTFSTLTVSNMSPEDSSIYLCSADSRVNYGYTFGSGTRLTVV.

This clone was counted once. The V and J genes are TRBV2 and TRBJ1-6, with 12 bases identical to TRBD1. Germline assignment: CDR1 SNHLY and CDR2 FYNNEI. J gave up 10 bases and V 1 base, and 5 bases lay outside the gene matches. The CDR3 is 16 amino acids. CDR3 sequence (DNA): TGTGCCAGCAGTGAAGGAGGGACAGGGGGCGGATCACCCCTCCACTTT. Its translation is CASSEGGTGGGSPLHF.

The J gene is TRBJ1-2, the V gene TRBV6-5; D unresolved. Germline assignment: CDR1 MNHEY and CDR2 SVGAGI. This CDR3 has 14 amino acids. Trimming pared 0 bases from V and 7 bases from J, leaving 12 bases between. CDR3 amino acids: CASSYSTGMSGYTF. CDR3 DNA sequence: TGTGCCAGCAGTTACTCGACGGGAATGTCTGGCTACACCTTC.

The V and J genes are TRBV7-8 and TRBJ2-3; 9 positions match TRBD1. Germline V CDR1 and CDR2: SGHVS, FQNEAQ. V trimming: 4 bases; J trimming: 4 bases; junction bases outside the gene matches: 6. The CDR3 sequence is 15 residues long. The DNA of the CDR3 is TGTGCCAGCAGCTCCCGGACAGGGGAATCAGATACGCAGTATTTT. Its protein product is CASSSRTGESDTQYF. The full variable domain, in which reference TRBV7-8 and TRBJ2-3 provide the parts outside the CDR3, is GAGVSQSPRYKVAKRGQDVALRCDPISGHVSLFWYQQALGQGPEFLTYFQNEAQLDKSGLPSDRFFAERPEGSVSTLKIQRTQQEDSAVYLCASSSRTGESDTQYFGPGTRLTVL.

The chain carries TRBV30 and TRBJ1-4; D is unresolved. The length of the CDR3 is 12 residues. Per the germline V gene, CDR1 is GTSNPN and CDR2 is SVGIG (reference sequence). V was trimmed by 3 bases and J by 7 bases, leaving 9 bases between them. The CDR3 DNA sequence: TGTGCCTGGAGCTACCTCGGTGAAAAACTGTTTTTT. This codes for CAWSYLGEKLFF.

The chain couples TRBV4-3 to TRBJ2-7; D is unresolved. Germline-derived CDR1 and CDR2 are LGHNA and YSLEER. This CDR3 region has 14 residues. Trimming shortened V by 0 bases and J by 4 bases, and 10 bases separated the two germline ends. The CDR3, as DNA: TGCGCCAGCAGCCAAGAAGGCGGCCCATACGAGCAGTACTTC. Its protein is CASSQEGGPYEQYF.

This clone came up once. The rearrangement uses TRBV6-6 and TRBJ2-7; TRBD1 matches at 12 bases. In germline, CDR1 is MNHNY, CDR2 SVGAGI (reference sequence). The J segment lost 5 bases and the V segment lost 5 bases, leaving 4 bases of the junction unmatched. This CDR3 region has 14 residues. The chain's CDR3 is CASSTGQGAHEQYF. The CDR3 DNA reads TGTGCCAGCAGTACGGGACAGGGGGCCCACGAGCAGTACTTC.

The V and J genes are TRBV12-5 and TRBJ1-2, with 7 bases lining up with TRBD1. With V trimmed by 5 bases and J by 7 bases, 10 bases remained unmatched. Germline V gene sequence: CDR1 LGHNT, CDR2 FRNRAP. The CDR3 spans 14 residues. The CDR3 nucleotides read TGTGCTAGTGGTCTAAGTTCGACAGGGAGTGGCTACACCTTC. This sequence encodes CASGLSSTGSGYTF.

CDR3 nucleotides: TGCGCCAGCAGCTTGGGAGGGAGTCGGGGAACTGAAGCTTTCTTT. This gives the protein CASSLGGSRGTEAFF. This chain joins TRBV5-1 and TRBJ1-1; D unresolved. Trimming cost V 0 bases and J 5 bases, with 14 bases left between them. The V gene's germline CDR1 is SGHRS and CDR2 YFSETQ. This CDR3 is 15 amino acids long.

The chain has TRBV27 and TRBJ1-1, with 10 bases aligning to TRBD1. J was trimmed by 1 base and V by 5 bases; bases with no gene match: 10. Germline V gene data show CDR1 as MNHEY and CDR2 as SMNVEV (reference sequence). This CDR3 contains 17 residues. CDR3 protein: CASSPLGDRGQNTEAFF. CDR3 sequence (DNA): TGTGCCAGCAGTCCCTTAGGAGACAGGGGGCAGAACACTGAAGCTTTCTTT.

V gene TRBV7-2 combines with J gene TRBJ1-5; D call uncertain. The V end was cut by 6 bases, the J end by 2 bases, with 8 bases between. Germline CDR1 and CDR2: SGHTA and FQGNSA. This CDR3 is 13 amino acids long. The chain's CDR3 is CASSSGGNQPQHF. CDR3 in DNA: TGTGCCAGCAGTTCGGGAGGCAATCAGCCCCAGCATTTT. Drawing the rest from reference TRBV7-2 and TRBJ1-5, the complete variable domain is GAGVSQSPSNKVTEKGKDVELRCDPISGHTALYWYRQSLGQGLEFLIYFQGNSAPDKSGLPSDRFSAERTGGSVSTLTIQRTQQEDSAVYLCASSSGGNQPQHFGDGTRLSIL.

The CDR3 region has the DNA TGTGCCAGTAGCCTCCCTAGACTCACTGAAGCTTTCTTT. Encoded protein: CASSLPRLTEAFF. The chain combines TRBV19 with TRBJ1-1, with no clear D. The CDR3 runs to 13 residues. Trimming took off 6 bases at V and 4 bases at J, with 12 bases between the two ends. Germline assignment: CDR1 LNHDA and CDR2 SQIVND (reference sequence).

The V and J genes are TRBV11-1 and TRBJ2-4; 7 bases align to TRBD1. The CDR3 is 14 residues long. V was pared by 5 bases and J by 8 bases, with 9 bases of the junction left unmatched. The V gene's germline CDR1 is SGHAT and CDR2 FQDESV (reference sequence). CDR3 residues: CASSPSEGAYIQYF. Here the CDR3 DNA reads TGTGCCAGCAGCCCTTCCGAGGGGGCGTACATTCAGTACTTC.

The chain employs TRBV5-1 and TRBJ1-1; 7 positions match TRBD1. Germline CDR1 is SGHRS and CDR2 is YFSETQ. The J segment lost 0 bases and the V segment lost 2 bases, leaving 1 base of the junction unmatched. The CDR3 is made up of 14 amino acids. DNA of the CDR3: TGCGCCAGCAGCTTTGGACAGGTGAACACTGAAGCTTTCTTT. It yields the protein CASSFGQVNTEAFF.

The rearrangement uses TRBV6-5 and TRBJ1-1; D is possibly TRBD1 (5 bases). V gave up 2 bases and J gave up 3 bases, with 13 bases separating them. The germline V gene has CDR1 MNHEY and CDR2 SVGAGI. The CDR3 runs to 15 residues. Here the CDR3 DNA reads TGTGCCAGCAGTTACAACAGGAACCTTCACACTGAAGCTTTCTTT. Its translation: CASSYNRNLHTEAFF.

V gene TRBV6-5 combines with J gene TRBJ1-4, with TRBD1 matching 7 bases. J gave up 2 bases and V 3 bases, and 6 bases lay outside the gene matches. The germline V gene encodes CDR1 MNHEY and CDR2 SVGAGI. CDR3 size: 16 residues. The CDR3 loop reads CASSYAGGVTNEKLFF. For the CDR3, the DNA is TGTGCCAGCAGTTATGCAGGGGGTGTGACTAATGAAAAACTGTTTTTT.